These 26 T cell receptor beta chains share one sample of origin, sequenced in a study of T cell responses to AZD1222 COVID-19 vaccine (dated by TCRdb to the early 2020s). In light of the paper, this sample's time point label describes: about 28 days (+/-7) after the second vaccine dose. Library creation used the immunoSEQ multiplex PCR assay. This immuneACCESS table, as held by TCRdb, lists in-frame sequences with V and J called but not all clones. Of the missing ones, under half trace to an unresolved V gene in checked studies; the others have no known cause. The sample contains approximately 150,000 clones, roughly 90% of them found a single time. Under 2% of the sample goes to the ten largest clones. The sequences come from peripheral blood, collected 28 days after the second AZD1222 dose. Receptors were obtained from an adult who received the AZD1222 COVID-19 vaccine.

This sequence joins TRBV2 and TRBJ1-2, with 7 bases identical to TRBD1. The CDR3 sequence is 16 residues long. The germline CDR1 and CDR2 sequences are SNHLY and FYNNEI. The V and J ends lost 8 bases and 0 bases, in that order; junction bases with no gene match: 12. CDR3 sequence reads: CASRAAGGVTNYGYTF. In nucleotides, the CDR3 is TGTGCCAGCCGCGCGGCAGGGGGAGTTACTAACTATGGCTACACCTTC.

This sequence joins TRBV11-2 and TRBJ2-1; 8 nucleotides line up with TRBD2. This CDR3 contains 15 residues. CDR1 and CDR2 from the germline V gene are SGHAT and FQNNGV. With V trimmed by 2 bases and J by 9 bases, 9 bases remained unmatched. The CDR3 DNA follows: TGTGCCAGCAGCTTAATCGACGGGAGGGCGGGTGAGCAGTTCTTC. Its translation is CASSLIDGRAGEQFF. Together with reference TRBV11-2 and TRBJ2-1, the CDR3 gives the full variable domain: EAGVAQSPRYKIIEKRQSVAFWCNPISGHATLYWYQQILGQGPKLLIQFQNNGVVDDSQLPKDRFSAERLKGVDSTLKIQPAKLEDSAVYLCASSLIDGRAGEQFFGPGTRLTVL.

This clone was recorded once. The gene calls are TRBV28 and TRBJ2-2, with a weak D call TRBD2 (5 bases). With 7 bases removed from V and 4 bases from J, the gap between germline ends came to 10 bases. The germline gives CDR1 MDHEN, CDR2 SYDVKM. This CDR3 is built from 13 residues. CDR3 in amino acids: CASTRAVTGELFF. CDR3 bases: TGTGCCAGCACGAGGGCGGTCACCGGGGAGCTGTTTTTT.

A few counts support this clone. Other DNA variants within this sample encode the same CDR3. V is TRBV29-1 and J is TRBJ2-7; TRBD2 agrees at 10 bases. The CDR3 has 14 residues. Trimming removed 4 bases from V and 7 bases from J; junction bases left unmatched: 10. CDR1 SQVTM and CDR2 ANQGSEA come from the germline V gene. The CDR3 loop reads CSVASGRVGGEQYF. In DNA form, the CDR3 reads TGCAGCGTTGCAAGCGGGAGGGTGGGTGGAGAGCAGTACTTC.

CDR3 in DNA: TGTGCCACCAGTGATTTAGGGGCGGGGTTAGGGAACTACAATGAGCAGTTCTTC. Translated: CATSDLGAGLGNYNEQFF. The chain couples TRBV24-1 to TRBJ2-1, with TRBD2 as a possible D gene (6 bases). Germline V gene lookup returns CDR1 KGHDR and CDR2 SFDVKD. This CDR3 spans 18 amino acids. V lost 1 base to trimming and J lost 3 bases, with 18 bases between them.

This clone appeared a single time. The J gene is TRBJ1-4, the V gene TRBV6-1; no clear D. From germline, CDR1 is MNHNS and CDR2 SASEGT. Trimming shortened V by 3 bases and J by 8 bases, and 7 bases separated the two germline ends. The CDR3 is 12 amino acids. The CDR3 sequence is CASSERLEKLFF. Here the CDR3 DNA reads TGTGCCAGCAGTGAGCGTCTCGAAAAACTGTTTTTT.

The chain employs TRBV19 and TRBJ2-6; 8 bases match TRBD1. Germline values: CDR1 LNHDA, CDR2 SQIVND (reference sequence). Trimming took 6 bases from V and 2 from J; bases not matched to a gene: 6. This CDR3 region has 16 residues. This CDR3 reads CASSRTGNPGANVLTF. In DNA, the CDR3 is TGTGCCAGTAGCCGGACAGGGAACCCTGGGGCCAACGTCCTGACTTTC.

The chain uses TRBV6-5 and TRBJ1-1, with D perhaps TRBD1 (6 bases). CDR3 length: 14 residues. Deletions cut 5 bases from V and 2 bases from J, with 12 bases between. The germline V gene has CDR1 MNHEY and CDR2 SVGAGI. The CDR3: CASSQQGSNTEAFF. The CDR3 coding sequence is TGTGCCAGCAGTCAACAGGGCTCCAACACTGAAGCTTTCTTT.

This chain joins TRBV10-3 and TRBJ1-1; D ambiguous. V dropped 4 bases and J dropped 1 base, with 13 bases sitting between them. The CDR3 extends over 15 amino acids. Germline lookup yields CDR1 ENHRY and CDR2 SYGVKD. CDR3 in DNA: TGTGCCATCAGTGTATTGGGCCAGACGAACACTGAAGCTTTCTTT. Its translation is CAISVLGQTNTEAFF.

The J gene is TRBJ2-1, the V gene TRBV29-1; D is undetermined. This CDR3 has 13 amino acids. Germline V gives CDR1 SQVTM, CDR2 ANQGSEA. V lost 2 bases and J lost 7, with 12 bases in between. This CDR3 is CSVETQARNEQFF. CDR3 sequence (DNA): TGCAGCGTTGAAACCCAGGCGAGAAATGAGCAGTTCTTC.

The chain carries TRBV7-8 and TRBJ2-3; either TRBD1 or TRBD2 may fit D (5 bases each). The CDR3 runs to 14 residues. With 5 bases removed from V and 1 base from J, the gap between germline ends came to 10 bases. CDR1 and CDR2 (germline): SGHVS, FQNEAQ. The CDR3 nucleotides read TGTGCCAGCAGCCAACGGGACCGCACAGATACGCAGTATTTT. Translation: CASSQRDRTDTQYF.

The chain links TRBV6-5 to TRBJ2-1; D unresolved. The CDR3 totals 15 residues. The V gene's germline CDR1 is MNHEY and CDR2 SVGAGI. V gave up 5 bases and J gave up 4 bases, with 15 bases separating them. CDR3 coding DNA: TGTGCCAGCAGTCCTGCGTCGTTACCGTACAATGAGCAGTTCTTC. It encodes CASSPASLPYNEQFF.

The genes are TRBV5-4 and TRBJ2-6; no definite D call. Germline V lookup: CDR1 SGHNT, CDR2 YYREEE (reference sequence). This CDR3 comprises 16 residues. Between the trimmed V and J ends, which lost 0 bases and 0 bases, there was a span of 7 bases. The CDR3 region is CASSLGGVSGANVLTF. The CDR3 coding sequence is TGTGCCAGCAGCTTGGGTGGGGTCTCTGGGGCCAACGTCCTGACTTTC.

The chain has TRBV5-1 and TRBJ1-2; D is unclear. The CDR3 loop spans 13 amino acids. Germline CDR1 reads SGHRS; CDR2 reads YFSETQ. V gave up 3 bases and J gave up 4 bases, with 10 bases separating them. CDR3 loop: CASSSTVGYGYTF. Written as DNA, the CDR3 is TGCGCCAGCAGCTCAACAGTTGGCTATGGCTACACCTTC.

This clone was seen just once. V is TRBV5-4 and J is TRBJ2-2; D is possibly TRBD1 or TRBD2 (5 bases each). This CDR3 comprises 14 residues. V shed 3 bases and J shed 3 bases, with 9 bases lying between them. Germline V gene data show CDR1 as SGHNT and CDR2 as YYREEE (reference sequence). The CDR3 here is CASSSEGYTGELFF. DNA of the CDR3: TGTGCCAGCAGCTCTGAGGGGTACACCGGGGAGCTGTTTTTT.

The V gene is TRBV30, the J gene TRBJ2-1, with 9 nucleotides matching TRBD2. The CDR3 runs to 15 residues. Germline CDR1 and CDR2: GTSNPN and SVGIG (reference sequence). Trimming took 0 bases from V and 3 from J; bases not matched to a gene: 3. DNA of the CDR3: TGTGCCTGGAGTGTAAAGCGGGAGGTCTACAATGAGCAGTTCTTC. Its translation: CAWSVKREVYNEQFF.

The chain couples TRBV28 to TRBJ2-1; 8 nucleotides match TRBD1. Trimming at V came to 6 bases and at J to 6 bases, leaving 10 bases not matched to a gene. CDR3 length equals 15 residues. The V gene's germline CDR1 is MDHEN and CDR2 SYDVKM. This CDR3 is CASSLAGTGTNEQFF. For the CDR3, the DNA is TGTGCCAGCAGCCTAGCCGGGACAGGAACCAATGAGCAGTTCTTC.

The rearrangement joins TRBV5-1 to TRBJ2-7; D unclear. CDR3 length: 14 amino acids. V shed 3 bases and J shed 3 bases, with 13 bases lying between them. CDR1 is SGHRS, CDR2 YFSETQ, per germline. CDR3 region: CASSSLGSRYEQYF. The CDR3, as DNA: TGCGCCAGCAGCTCGTTGGGGTCCCGCTACGAGCAGTACTTC.

This clone has only one observation. The rearrangement joins TRBV30 to TRBJ2-2; no clear D. CDR1 is GTSNPN, CDR2 SVGIG, per germline (reference sequence). CDR3 length equals 15 residues. V lost 1 base and J 5 bases, leaving 14 bases between the germline ends. CDR3 loop: CAWSGASLKTGELFF. In DNA form, the CDR3 reads TGTGCCTGGAGTGGGGCGAGCTTGAAGACCGGGGAGCTGTTTTTT.

The table lists this clone with a count of one. This rearrangement joins TRBV6-1 to TRBJ2-7, with 9 bases aligning to TRBD1. The V gene end was trimmed by 3 bases and the J gene end by 6 bases; junction bases not matched to a gene: 3. Germline assignment: CDR1 MNHNS and CDR2 SASEGT. The CDR3 runs 13 residues. The CDR3 nucleotides read TGTGCCAGCAGTGAGGAGACAGGGGGCGAGCAGTACGTC. Translating gives CASSEETGGEQYV.

The chain links TRBV19 to TRBJ1-5; D is undetermined. The germline CDR1 and CDR2 sequences are LNHDA and SQIVND (reference sequence). V was clipped by 2 bases and J by 1 base, with 6 bases between them. This CDR3 is built from 14 residues. DNA of the CDR3: TGTGCCAGTAGTATAACCACCAGCAATCAGCCCCAGCATTTT. Amino acids: CASSITTSNQPQHF.

This rearrangement joins TRBV5-1 to TRBJ1-5; D may be TRBD1 (5 bases). Germline V gene sequence: CDR1 SGHRS, CDR2 YFSETQ. The ends were cut back, 2 bases at V and 6 bases at J, with 15 bases in the middle. The CDR3 loop spans 15 amino acids. CDR3 coding DNA: TGCGCCAGCAGCTTAGAAGGGGATAGTAGTCAGCCCCAGCATTTT. This translates into CASSLEGDSSQPQHF.

The genes are TRBV7-9 and TRBJ1-1; D is undetermined. The CDR3 sequence is 15 residues long. V dropped 7 bases and J dropped 7 bases, with 22 bases sitting between them. Germline CDR1 SEHNR, CDR2 FQNEAQ (reference sequence). CDR3 protein: CASNLMGRQDGEAFF. The DNA of the CDR3 is TGTGCCAGCAACCTAATGGGCAGGCAAGACGGTGAAGCTTTCTTT. The full variable domain, rest sourced from reference TRBV7-9 and TRBJ1-1, is DTGVSQNPRHKITKRGQNVTFRCDPISEHNRLYWYRQTLGQGPEFLTYFQNEAQLEKSRLLSDRFSAERPKGSFSTLEIQRTEQGDSAMYLCASNLMGRQDGEAFFGQGTRLTVV.

This chain uses TRBV28 with TRBJ2-5; 7 nucleotides agree with TRBD1. Germline V gene lookup returns CDR1 MDHEN and CDR2 SYDVKM. V lost 7 bases to trimming and J lost 4 bases; unmatched junction nucleotides: 9. The CDR3 is 14 residues long. The CDR3 sequence is CASTPAGTVETQYF. CDR3 in DNA: TGTGCCAGCACCCCAGCCGGGACAGTAGAGACCCAGTACTTC. Complete variable domain (other parts from reference TRBV28 and TRBJ2-5): DVKVTQSSRYLVKRTGEKVFLECVQDMDHENMFWYRQDPGLGLRLIYFSYDVKMKEKGDIPEGYSVSREKKERFSLILESASTNQTSMYLCASTPAGTVETQYFGPGTRLLVL.

The chain employs TRBV11-2 and TRBJ2-6; D perhaps matches TRBD2 (6 bases). Germline CDR1 is SGHAT and CDR2 is FQNNGV. The V end lost 4 bases, the J end lost 0 bases, and 10 bases lay between the germline ends. The CDR3 covers 16 residues. CDR3 coding DNA: TGTGCCAGCAGCTACTGGAGGGACTCTGGGGCCAACGTCCTGACTTTC. Protein sequence: CASSYWRDSGANVLTF.

The gene calls are TRBV10-3 and TRBJ2-3; a weak D match, TRBD2 (6 bases). Trimming removed 7 bases at V and 8 bases at J, with 16 bases between. The CDR3 is 13 residues long. Looked up from germline, CDR1 is ENHRY and CDR2 is SYGVKD. As DNA, the CDR3 is TGTGCCATCACTCCAGGAGGGGCGGGTACGCAGTATTTT. Residues: CAITPGGAGTQYF.